Listed below are T cell receptor beta chains from one sample, sequenced in a study of graft-versus-host responses after intestinal transplantation. The repertoire was sequenced with immunoSEQ multiplex PCR; TCRdb's copy has only in-frame clones and lacks some. The sample records around 8,400 clones, roughly 70% being singletons. Sample: ileum tissue, taken nearly 500 days after intestinal transplant. The receptors were sampled from a human patient who received an intestinal transplant, so some T cells may come from the graft donor. The CDR3 runs from the conserved cysteine through the conserved F or W. D genes are given only for firm matches. Clone size is shown for a subset of rows, as once, few, many or a class of expanded clone.

J gene,clone size,D gene,V gene,CDR3 DNA,CDR3 protein
TRBJ1-4,.,.,TRBV12-5,TGTGCTAGTGGTTTGGACTGGGGAAAACTGTTTTTT,CASGLDWGKLFF
TRBJ1-5,.,.,TRBV5-5,TGTGCCAGCAGCTTGGGTCAGGTACAGCCCCAGCATTTT,CASSLGQVQPQHF
TRBJ2-5,.,TRBD1,TRBV7-6,TGTGCCAGCAGCTCAACAGGGGACGGGGAGACCCAGTACTTC,CASSSTGDGETQYF
TRBJ2-7,.,.,TRBV19,TGTGCCAGTAGTATCTATTCGGGTTCCGCCTACGAGCAGTACTTC,CASSIYSGSAYEQYF
TRBJ2-3,.,TRBD2,TRBV2,TGTGCCAGCCGACGAAAACTAGCGGGGTACGACACAGATACGCAGTATTTT,CASRRKLAGYDTDTQYF
TRBJ1-4,few,.,TRBV29-1,TGCAGCGTTGAAGCAGGGAGGGAAAAACTGTTTTTT,CSVEAGREKLFF
TRBJ2-7,.,TRBD1,TRBV30,TGTGCCTGGAGTCCGAAGGAAGGACAGGGCAGTCACGAGCAGTACTTC,CAWSPKEGQGSHEQYF
TRBJ2-2,.,.,TRBV7-9,TGTGCCAGCAGCTCAGGACTGGGCGGGGAGCTGTTTTTT,CASSSGLGGELFF
TRBJ2-6,once,TRBD1,TRBV5-1,TGCGCCAGCAGCCGAACGGCGGGACAGGGCCTCTCTGGGGCCAACGTCCTGACTTTC,CASSRTAGQGLSGANVLTF
TRBJ2-2,few,.,TRBV30,TGTGCCTGGAGTGTATTGAACACCGGGGAGCTGTTTTTT,CAWSVLNTGELFF
TRBJ2-2,.,.,TRBV21-1,TGTGCCAGCAGCAAAGTGTCCCAAATCTCTAACACCGGGGAGCTGTTTTTT,CASSKVSQISNTGELFF
TRBJ2-5,.,.,TRBV29-1,TGCAGCGTTGAGGGGATGGCGGGACGCCACCGGGAGACCCAGTACTTC,CSVEGMAGRHRETQYF
TRBJ2-7,.,.,TRBV5-5,TGTGCCAGCAGCTCTGAATTCACTACCGCTGACGAGCAGTACTTC,CASSSEFTTADEQYF
TRBJ2-3,few,.,TRBV6-4,TGTGCCAGCAGTGACGGAAGAGGCACAGATACGCAGTATTTT,CASSDGRGTDTQYF
TRBJ1-5,.,.,TRBV28,TGTGCCATCGGGGCAAGCCCCCAGCATTTT,CAIGASPQHF
TRBJ2-3,.,.,TRBV21-1,TGTGCCAGCAGCAAAGCGCGCAGACTCGTACTCACAGATACGCAGTATTTT,CASSKARRLVLTDTQYF
TRBJ1-6,few,.,TRBV11-2,TGTGCCAGCAGCTTGGAGTATTCACCCCTCCACTTT,CASSLEYSPLHF
TRBJ1-5,.,.,TRBV19,TGTGCCAGTAGTGACAGTGGTTTGGCCCAGCATTTT,CASSDSGLAQHF
TRBJ2-5,.,TRBD2,TRBV2,TGTGCCAGCAGTGAAGGGGGGACTAGCGGGGAGACCCAGTACTTC,CASSEGGTSGETQYF
TRBJ2-7,.,.,TRBV7-7,TGTGCTAGCAGCTTAGCCGGAAGGGGTGAGCAGTACTTC,CASSLAGRGEQYF
TRBJ2-7,.,TRBD2,TRBV27,TGTGCCAGCAGTCACAAGGCGGGAGGGAACTACGAGCAGTACTTC,CASSHKAGGNYEQYF
TRBJ1-2,.,.,TRBV19,TGTGCCAGTAGTCAAAGGGCCCGATTTAACTATGGCTACACCTTC,CASSQRARFNYGYTF
TRBJ2-7,.,TRBD2,TRBV10-2,TGCGCCAGCAGCGGGACTAGCAGCGAGCAGTACTTC,CASSGTSSEQYF
TRBJ1-3,.,.,TRBV7-9,TGTGCCAGCAGCTTAGGACAGCCACGCTCTGGAAACACCATATATTTT,CASSLGQPRSGNTIYF
TRBJ2-7,.,TRBD1,TRBV5-4,TGTGCCAGCAGCCTCGACAGGGCATCCTACGAGCAGTACTTC,CASSLDRASYEQYF
TRBJ1-3,.,.,TRBV5-5,TGTGCCAGCAGGGACCAGAGCTCTGGAAACACCATATATTTT,CASRDQSSGNTIYF
TRBJ1-4,once,TRBD1,TRBV30,TGTGCCTGGAGCTCCGGGACAGTGAATGAAAAACTGTTTTTT,CAWSSGTVNEKLFF
TRBJ2-7,.,.,TRBV11-2,TGTGCCAGCAGCTCCAACGGGGCCGGGGAGCAGTACTTC,CASSSNGAGEQYF
TRBJ2-1,.,.,TRBV21-1,TGTGCCAGCAGCATCGATAGCGGGATGAACAATGAGCAGTTCTTC,CASSIDSGMNNEQFF
TRBJ1-2,.,.,TRBV5-4,TGTGCCAGCAGTCACACAGGCTTTGGGGGGAATGGCTACACCTTC,CASSHTGFGGNGYTF
TRBJ2-1,.,.,TRBV4-1,TGCGCCAGCAGCCAAGTCGGCAGCGCCTACAATGAGCAGTTCTTC,CASSQVGSAYNEQFF
TRBJ1-6,few,.,TRBV10-3,TGTGCCATCAGTGAGTCCGGTCTTAATTCACCCCTCCACTTT,CAISESGLNSPLHF
TRBJ2-7,.,.,TRBV19,TGTGCCAGTAGTGTGACGGGGCCCTACGAGCAGTACTTC,CASSVTGPYEQYF
TRBJ2-2,.,.,TRBV27,TGTGCCAGCAGTTTGGTTGGGGCGGTGGGGCACGGGGAGCTGTTTTTT,CASSLVGAVGHGELFF
TRBJ2-1,.,TRBD1,TRBV7-2,TGTGCCAGCAGGCAAACGCCCGGGACAGGGTCCTACAATGAGCAGTTCTTC,CASRQTPGTGSYNEQFF
TRBJ2-7,.,.,TRBV5-1,TGCGCCAGCACCTTCGGGACTTACAAAATGGAGCAGTACTTC,CASTFGTYKMEQYF
TRBJ2-3,.,TRBD1,TRBV19,TGTGCCAGTAGTCTTGACAGGGGCACGCAGTATTTT,CASSLDRGTQYF
TRBJ2-1,.,.,TRBV7-3,TGTGCCAGCAGCTTAAGGATGGGGGTGCAGTTCTTC,CASSLRMGVQFF